The 14 T cell receptor beta chains presented below share a single source sample, sequenced in a study of T cell repertoires in cytomegalovirus infection. TCRdb recomputed calls from the reads with MiXCR, one row per CDR3 protein. The sample lists about 260,000 distinct CDR3 sequences; around 13% were seen once. Source material: PBMCs. The receptors stem from a human donor in good health (CMV status not recorded). Some clones in this sample may be carry-over from other donors' samples.

This clonotype was counted many times. The CDR3 sequence: CASSIGGLLSAETQYF. CDR3 nucleotides: TGTGCCAGTAGTATAGGCGGCCTCCTCTCGGCCGAGACCCAGTACTTC. This chain joins TRBV19 and TRBJ2-5; no clear D. The germline gives CDR1 LNHDA, CDR2 SQIVND (reference sequence). Trimming removed 1 base from V and 5 bases from J, with 17 bases in between. The CDR3 spans 16 residues.

The sample holds many counts of this clonotype. This CDR3 reads CAISGQGDNSPLHF. CDR3 coding DNA: TGTGCCATCAGTGGACAGGGAGATAATTCACCCCTCCACTTT. V is TRBV10-3 and J is TRBJ1-6; 7 bases match TRBD1. The CDR3 totals 14 residues. The trim removed 4 bases at V and 5 bases at J, leaving 2 bases unmatched. Germline loops: CDR1 ENHRY, CDR2 SYGVKD.

This clonotype was detected a few times. V is TRBV28 and J is TRBJ2-7; a possible D gene is TRBD1 (5 bases). The CDR3 runs to 14 residues. V gave up 5 bases and J gave up 3 bases, with 14 bases separating them. Germline lookup yields CDR1 MDHEN and CDR2 SYDVKM. CDR3 loop: CASSQRTRYYEQYF. The DNA of the CDR3 is TGTGCCAGCAGTCAAAGGACAAGATACTACGAGCAGTACTTC.

This chain connects TRBV29-1 to TRBJ2-5, with 7 bases lining up with TRBD2. This CDR3 spans 13 amino acids. J was trimmed by 3 bases and V by 7 bases; bases with no gene match: 8. Germline V gives CDR1 SQVTM, CDR2 ANQGSEA. CDR3: CSAPLAGEETQYF. The CDR3 bases are TGCAGCGCCCCACTGGCGGGGGAAGAGACCCAGTACTTC.

This clonotype was seen only a few times. The V call is TRBV9, the J call TRBJ2-7; D tentatively fits TRBD1 or TRBD2 (6 bases each). This CDR3 is 16 amino acids long. Looked up from germline, CDR1 is SGDLS and CDR2 is YYNGEE. V lost 3 bases and J 0 bases, leaving 16 bases between the germline ends. In nucleotides, the CDR3 is TGTGCCAGCAGCGGGGGGGCAGGGTCGAGCTCCTACGAGCAGTACTTC. Amino acid sequence: CASSGGAGSSSYEQYF.

In its sample, this clonotype was seen many times. The chain links TRBV7-7 to TRBJ2-3; the D is unclear. This CDR3 comprises 15 residues. CDR1 is SSHAT and CDR2 is FNYEAQ in the germline V gene (reference sequence). V gave up 1 base and J gave up 2 bases, with 10 bases separating them. CDR3 bases: TGTGCCAGCAGCTTAGGCCTTTCAGCCACAGATACGCAGTATTTT. This translates into CASSLGLSATDTQYF.

This chain links TRBV19 with TRBJ2-3; TRBD1 might be the D (6 bases). Looked up from germline, CDR1 is LNHDA and CDR2 is SQIVND (reference sequence). V lost 5 bases to trimming and J lost 3 bases, with 18 bases between them. This CDR3 is built from 16 residues. The CDR3 DNA reads as TGTGCCAGTAGTCTCTTCCCAGGGGATGGTACAGATACGCAGTATTTT. It translates to CASSLFPGDGTDTQYF.

The chain has TRBV12-3 or TRBV12-4 and TRBJ1-2; D unclear. There are 13 residues in the CDR3. Trimming left V 3 bases short and J 4 bases short, with 9 bases between. The DNA for the CDR3 is TGTGCCAGCAGTTTGTCGGACTTCTATGGCTACACCTTC. Translated, it gives CASSLSDFYGYTF.

This clonotype occurred many times. The chain has TRBV7-8 and TRBJ2-1; unclear D gene. This CDR3 has 12 residues. Germline lookup yields CDR1 SGHVS and CDR2 FQNEAQ. Trimming pared 1 base from V and 9 bases from J, leaving 7 bases between. CDR3 DNA sequence: TGTGCCAGCAGCTTAGAACGCACTGAGCAGTTCTTC. Protein product: CASSLERTEQFF. Drawing the rest from reference TRBV7-8 and TRBJ2-1, the complete variable domain is GAGVSQSPRYKVAKRGQDVALRCDPISGHVSLFWYQQALGQGPEFLTYFQNEAQLDKSGLPSDRFFAERPEGSVSTLKIQRTQQEDSAVYLCASSLERTEQFFGPGTRLTVL.

This clonotype was seen many times. The rearrangement uses TRBV7-2 and TRBJ2-3; no definite D call. Germline-derived CDR1 and CDR2 are SGHTA and FQGNSA. The CDR3 contains 13 residues. The V gene lost 3 bases and the J gene lost 6 bases, with 10 bases spanning the gap. CDR3 in amino acids: CASSFAARDTQYF. CDR3 DNA: TGTGCCAGCAGCTTTGCAGCAAGGGATACGCAGTATTTT.

The chain employs TRBV20-1 and TRBJ2-7; TRBD1 is a possible D gene (6 bases). This CDR3 contains 14 residues. Trimming removed 3 bases from V and 2 bases from J, with 14 bases in between. Germline CDR1 DFQATT, CDR2 SNEGSKA (reference sequence). CDR3 coding DNA: TGCAGTGCTAGTCTGCAGGGGTCTACCTACGAGCAGTACTTC. Translating it yields CSASLQGSTYEQYF.

This clonotype was found many times. The V call is TRBV7-8, the J call TRBJ2-7, with TRBD1 identical over 10 bases. The CDR3 contains 16 residues. CDR1 SGHVS and CDR2 FQNEAQ come from the germline V gene. V lost 0 bases, J lost 4 bases, and 6 bases stayed unmatched. CDR3 coding DNA: TGTGCCAGCAGCTTAGCCGGACAGGGGGGGGCATACGAGCAGTACTTC. Translation: CASSLAGQGGAYEQYF.

The chain joins TRBV5-1 to TRBJ1-1; no firm D call. Germline CDR1 is SGHRS and CDR2 is YFSETQ. Trimming took off 7 bases at V and 4 bases at J, with 14 bases between the two ends. This CDR3 comprises 13 residues. The CDR3 bases are TGCGCCAGCGGTGGAGGTGAGAGCACTGAAGCTTTCTTT. Protein: CASGGGESTEAFF. The whole variable domain, filled in from reference TRBV5-1 and TRBJ1-1, reads KAGVTQTPRYLIKTRGQQVTLSCSPISGHRSVSWYQQTPGQGLQFLFEYFSETQRNKGNFPGRFSGRQFSNSRSEMNVSTLELGDSALYLCASGGGESTEAFFGQGTRLTVV.

This clonotype has ten or more counts. The chain couples TRBV6-5 to TRBJ1-1; D is perhaps TRBD1 (5 bases). The CDR3 consists of 15 residues. V was pared by 0 bases and J by 2 bases, with 10 bases between. CDR1 is MNHEY, CDR2 SVGAGI, per germline. The CDR3 sequence is CASSYSRTPNTEAFF. DNA for the CDR3: TGTGCCAGCAGTTACTCGCGGACACCCAACACTGAAGCTTTCTTT.